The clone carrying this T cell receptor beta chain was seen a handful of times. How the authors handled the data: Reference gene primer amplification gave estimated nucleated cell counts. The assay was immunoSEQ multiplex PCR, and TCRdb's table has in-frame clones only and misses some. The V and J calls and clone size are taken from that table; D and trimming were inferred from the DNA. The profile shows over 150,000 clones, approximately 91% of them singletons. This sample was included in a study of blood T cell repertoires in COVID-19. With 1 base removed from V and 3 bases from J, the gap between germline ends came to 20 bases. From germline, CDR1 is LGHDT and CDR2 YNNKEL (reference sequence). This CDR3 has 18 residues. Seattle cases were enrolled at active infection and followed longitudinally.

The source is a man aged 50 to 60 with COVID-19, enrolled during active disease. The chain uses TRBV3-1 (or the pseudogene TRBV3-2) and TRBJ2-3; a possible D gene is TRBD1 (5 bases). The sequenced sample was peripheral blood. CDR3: CASSQVGSGLARTDTQYF. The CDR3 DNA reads TGTGCCAGCAGCCAAGTGGGATCAGGGTTGGCACGTACAGATACGCAGTATTTT.